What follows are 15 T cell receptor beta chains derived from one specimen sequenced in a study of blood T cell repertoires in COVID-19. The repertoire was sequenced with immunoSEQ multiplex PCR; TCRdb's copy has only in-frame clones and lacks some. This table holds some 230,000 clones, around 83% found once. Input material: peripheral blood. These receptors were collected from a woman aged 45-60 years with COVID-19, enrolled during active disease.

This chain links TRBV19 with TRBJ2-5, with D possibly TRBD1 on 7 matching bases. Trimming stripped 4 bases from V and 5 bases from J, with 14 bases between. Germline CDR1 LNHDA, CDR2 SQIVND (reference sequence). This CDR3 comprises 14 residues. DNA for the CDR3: TGTGCCAGTAGTAAAGCAGGGGGGTGGGAGACCCAGTACTTC. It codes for CASSKAGGWETQYF. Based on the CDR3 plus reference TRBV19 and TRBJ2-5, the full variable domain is DGGITQSPKYLFRKEGQNVTLSCEQNLNHDAMYWYRQDPGQGLRLIYYSQIVNDFQKGDIAEGYSVSREKKESFPLTVTSAQKNPTAFYLCASSKAGGWETQYFGPGTRLLVL.

The CDR3 sequence: CASQRQGRMDSPLHF. In DNA, the CDR3 is TGTGCCAGCCAACGACAGGGAAGGATGGATTCACCCCTCCACTTT. This chain links TRBV19 with TRBJ1-6; 7 bases line up with TRBD1. Germline values: CDR1 LNHDA, CDR2 SQIVND (reference sequence). The CDR3 has 15 residues. V shed 9 bases and J 8 bases; nucleotides not matched to a gene: 13.

This CDR3 reads CARSPPQDRGLDEQYV. The DNA for the CDR3 is TGTGCCAGAAGCCCTCCCCAAGACAGGGGCCTTGACGAGCAGTACGTC. The gene calls are TRBV7-5 and TRBJ2-7; no check of the table's D call, TRBD1, against the DNA was made. TRBV7-5 is described as a pseudogene. This CDR3 is built from 16 residues.

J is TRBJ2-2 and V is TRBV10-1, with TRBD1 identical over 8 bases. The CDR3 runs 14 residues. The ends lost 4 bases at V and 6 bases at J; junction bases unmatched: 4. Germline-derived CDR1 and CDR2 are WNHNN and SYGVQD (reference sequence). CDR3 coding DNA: TGCGCCAGCAGTGTCGACAGGGGAGCCGGGGAGCTGTTTTTT. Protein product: CASSVDRGAGELFF.

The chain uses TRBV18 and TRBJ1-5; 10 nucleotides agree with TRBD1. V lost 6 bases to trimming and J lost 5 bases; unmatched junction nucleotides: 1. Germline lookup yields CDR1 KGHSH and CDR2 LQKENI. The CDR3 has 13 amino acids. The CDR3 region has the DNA TGTGCCAGCTCGGGGACAGGGGATCAGCCCCAGCATTTT. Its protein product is CASSGTGDQPQHF.

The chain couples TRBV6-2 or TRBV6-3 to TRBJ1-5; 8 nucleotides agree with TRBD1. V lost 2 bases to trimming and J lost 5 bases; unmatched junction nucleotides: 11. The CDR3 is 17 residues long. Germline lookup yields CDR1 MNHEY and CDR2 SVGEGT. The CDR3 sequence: CASSYIPDRDWDQPQHF. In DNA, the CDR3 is TGTGCCAGCAGTTACATTCCGGACAGGGACTGGGATCAGCCCCAGCATTTT.

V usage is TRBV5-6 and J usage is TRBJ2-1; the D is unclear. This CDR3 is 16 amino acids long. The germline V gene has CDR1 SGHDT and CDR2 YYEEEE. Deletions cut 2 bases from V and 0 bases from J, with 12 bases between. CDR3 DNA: TGTGCCAGCAGCTTTTTCGCCATTAGCTCCTACAATGAGCAGTTCTTC. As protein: CASSFFAISSYNEQFF.

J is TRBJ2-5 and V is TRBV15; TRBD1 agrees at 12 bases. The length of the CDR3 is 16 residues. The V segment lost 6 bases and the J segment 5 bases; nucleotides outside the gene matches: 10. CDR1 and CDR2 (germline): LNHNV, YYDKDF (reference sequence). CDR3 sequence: CATRNDRDRGQETQYF. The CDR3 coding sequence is TGTGCCACCAGGAATGACAGGGACAGGGGGCAGGAGACCCAGTACTTC.

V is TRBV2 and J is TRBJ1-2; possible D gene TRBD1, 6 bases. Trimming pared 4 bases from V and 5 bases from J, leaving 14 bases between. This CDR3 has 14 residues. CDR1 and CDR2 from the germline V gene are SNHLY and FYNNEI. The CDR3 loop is CASSARTAAYGYTF. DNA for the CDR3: TGTGCCAGCAGTGCTAGGACAGCCGCTTATGGCTACACCTTC.

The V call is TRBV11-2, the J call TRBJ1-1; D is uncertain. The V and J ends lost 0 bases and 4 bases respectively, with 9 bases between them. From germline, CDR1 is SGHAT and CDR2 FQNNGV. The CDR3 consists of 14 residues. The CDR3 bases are TGTGCCAGCAGCTTAGATTATGCAGGCACTGAAGCTTTCTTT. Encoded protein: CASSLDYAGTEAFF.

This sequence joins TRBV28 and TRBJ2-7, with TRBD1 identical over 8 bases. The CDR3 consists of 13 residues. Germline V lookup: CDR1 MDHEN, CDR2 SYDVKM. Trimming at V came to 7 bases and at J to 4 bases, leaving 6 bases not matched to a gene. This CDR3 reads CASTPGGAYEQYF. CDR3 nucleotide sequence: TGTGCCAGCACCCCAGGGGGCGCGTACGAGCAGTACTTC.

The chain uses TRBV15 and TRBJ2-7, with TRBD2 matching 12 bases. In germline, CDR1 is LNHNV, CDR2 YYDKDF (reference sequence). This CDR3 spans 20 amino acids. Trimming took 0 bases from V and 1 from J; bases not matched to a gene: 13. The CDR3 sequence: CATSRDNGSNGTSGSYEQYF. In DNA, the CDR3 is TGTGCCACCAGCAGAGATAACGGGTCTAACGGGACTAGCGGGTCCTACGAGCAGTACTTC. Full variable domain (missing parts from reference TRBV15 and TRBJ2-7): DAMVIQNPRYQVTQFGKPVTLSCSQTLNHNVMYWYQQKSSQAPKLLFHYYDKDFNNEADTPDNFQSRRPNTSFCFLDIRSPGLGDTAMYLCATSRDNGSNGTSGSYEQYFGPGTRLTVT.

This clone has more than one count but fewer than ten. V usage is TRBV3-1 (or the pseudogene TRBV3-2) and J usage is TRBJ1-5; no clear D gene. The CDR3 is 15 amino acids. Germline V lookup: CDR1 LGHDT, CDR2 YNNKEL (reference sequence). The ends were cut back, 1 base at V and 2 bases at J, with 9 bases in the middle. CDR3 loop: CASSQGAWGNQPQHF. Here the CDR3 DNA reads TGTGCCAGCAGCCAAGGGGCCTGGGGCAATCAGCCCCAGCATTTT.

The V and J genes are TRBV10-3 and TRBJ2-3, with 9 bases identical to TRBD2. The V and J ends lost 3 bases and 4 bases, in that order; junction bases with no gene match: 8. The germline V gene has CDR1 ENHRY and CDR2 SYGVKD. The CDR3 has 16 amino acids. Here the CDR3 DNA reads TGTGCCATCAGTGACCAAGCGGGGGGACAGCCAGATACGCAGTATTTT. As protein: CAISDQAGGQPDTQYF.

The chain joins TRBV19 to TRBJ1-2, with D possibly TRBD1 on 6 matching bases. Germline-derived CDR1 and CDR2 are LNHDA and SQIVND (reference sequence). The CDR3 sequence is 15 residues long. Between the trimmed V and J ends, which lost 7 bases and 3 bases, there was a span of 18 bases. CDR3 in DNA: TGTGCCAGTACTCCTACAGGGATCACTCACTATGGCTACACCTTC. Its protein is CASTPTGITHYGYTF.